The rows below give T cell receptor beta chains drawn from one sample of a study of OX40 agonist ivuxolimab in advanced cancers. Libraries were prepared by immunoSEQ multiplex PCR; TCRdb keeps only in-frame clonotypes and omits some of them. The data show 45,000 or so clones, with more than 70% seen just once and roughly 6.8% held by the top ten. The source was CD4+ or CD8+ T cells sorted from blood, collected in a trial of the OX40 agonist ivuxolimab. Receptors were obtained from an adult with an advanced solid tumor such as melanoma, head and neck, liver or kidney cancer. CDR3s include the opening cysteine and the closing phenylalanine or tryptophan. D genes are given only for firm matches. Clone size is shown for a subset of rows, as once, few, many or a class of expanded clone.

cdr3_length d_call j_call clone_size v_call cdr3_nt cdr3_aa
14 TRBD1 TRBJ2-2 - TRBV7-9 TGTGCCAGCAGTTGGACAGGCAACACCGGGGAGCTGTTTTTT CASSWTGNTGELFF
12 - TRBJ1-1 few TRBV30 TGTGCCTGGAGTGTACAAGGGGTGGAAGCTTTCTTT CAWSVQGVEAFF
14 TRBD2 TRBJ2-7 - TRBV10-2 TGCGCCAGCAGTTTAGCGGGAGCCCCCTACGAGCAGTACTTC CASSLAGAPYEQYF
17 - TRBJ2-7 - TRBV5-4 TGTGCCAGCAGCTTGGAGGCCATGGCAGGGGTAACCTACGAGCAGTACTTC CASSLEAMAGVTYEQYF
14 - TRBJ2-1 - TRBV6-5 TGTGCCAGCAGTTACTCAGACCGGTACAATGAGCAGTTCTTC CASSYSDRYNEQFF
15 TRBD1 TRBJ1-2 - TRBV19 TGTGCCAGTAACCGACAGGGGGTTCACGGTGATGGCTACACCTTC CASNRQGVHGDGYTF
14 - TRBJ2-7 - TRBV5-1 TGCGCCAGCAGCGCAGGACGGGGATCGGAAGAGCAGTACTTC CASSAGRGSEEQYF
15 - TRBJ2-1 - TRBV7-6 TGTGCCAGCACTCTGGGGGCGGGTCTGCGTGATGAGCAGTTCTTC CASTLGAGLRDEQFF
13 - TRBJ2-1 few TRBV27 TGTGCCAGCAGAGCCGGGGTCCACAATGAGCAGTTCTTC CASRAGVHNEQFF
13 - TRBJ2-3 few TRBV2 TGTGCCAGCAGTGAAGCTGAAGGGGGTACGCAGTATTTT CASSEAEGGTQYF
18 TRBD1 TRBJ2-6 few TRBV5-1 TGCGCCAGCAGCCTACTGGGGACAGGGGTCTCTGGGGCCAACGTCCTGACTTTC CASSLLGTGVSGANVLTF
17 TRBD2 TRBJ2-1 - TRBV5-1 TGCGCCAGCAGCCCGCCTGGACTAGCGGGAGGCTACAATGAGCAGTTCTTC CASSPPGLAGGYNEQFF
16 TRBD2 TRBJ2-7 - TRBV12-5 TGTGCTAGTGGTTTGGAAATAGCGGGAGTGGGCTACGAGCAGTACTTC CASGLEIAGVGYEQYF
16 TRBD1 TRBJ1-2 few TRBV9 TGTGCCAGCAGCGCCCTGACAGGGCTCGGTCACTATGGCTACACCTTC CASSALTGLGHYGYTF
14 - TRBJ1-2 - TRBV2 TGTGCCAGCAGGGGAAGGACGGCCGGGTACGGCTACACCTTC CASRGRTAGYGYTF
15 - TRBJ2-1 - TRBV5-4 TGTGCCAGCAGCCCGTCCGGGGGATACTACAATGAGCAGTTCTTC CASSPSGGYYNEQFF
15 - TRBJ2-3 - TRBV2 TGTGCCAGCAGCTCCCTAAGGCGGGGCACAGATACGCAGTATTTT CASSSLRRGTDTQYF
19 - TRBJ2-7 - TRBV28 TGTGCCAGCAGAGACCCGCGGCTCTCGCGTAGAATTTTCTCCTACGAGCAGTACTTC CASRDPRLSRRIFSYEQYF
12 - TRBJ2-3 once TRBV2 TGTGCCAGCGGGAGGCACACAGATACGCAGTATTTT CASGRHTDTQYF
17 TRBD2 TRBJ2-2 once TRBV11-2 TGTGCCAGCAGAGCCGGGACTAGCGGCGCGAACACCGGGGAGCTGTTTTTT CASRAGTSGANTGELFF
13 - TRBJ1-1 - TRBV2 TGTGCCAGCCGTTACTATGCGAACACTGAAGCTTTCTTT CASRYYANTEAFF
15 TRBD2 TRBJ2-3 - TRBV2 TGTGCCAGCAACCAAGGGACTAGTCCCGCAGATACGCAGTATTTT CASNQGTSPADTQYF
12 - TRBJ1-5 - TRBV27 TGTGCCAGTGGGTCCTCAGATCAGCCCCAGCATTTT CASGSSDQPQHF
14 - TRBJ1-1 - TRBV6-6 TGTGCCAGCAGTTGGGGACGGGGGGGCACTGAAGCTTTCTTT CASSWGRGGTEAFF
14 - TRBJ2-7 - TRBV7-8 TGTGCCAGCAGCCCTCGGGTCCTGACCTACGAGCAGTACTTC CASSPRVLTYEQYF
15 - TRBJ2-2 - TRBV30 TGTGCCTGGAGGTCTAGGGGCTCAAGAACCGGGGAGCTGTTTTTT CAWRSRGSRTGELFF
14 - TRBJ2-5 - TRBV7-6 TGTGCCAGCAGCAGAGGGGGTACCGGGGAGACCCAGTACTTC CASSRGGTGETQYF
16 - TRBJ1-3 - TRBV7-2 TGTGCCAGCAGCTCCTCCAAAGGATTTGCTGGAAACACCATATATTTT CASSSSKGFAGNTIYF
16 - TRBJ1-1 - TRBV5-1 TGCGCCAGCAGCTTGGGGCCGGGGACGTGGAACACTGAAGCTTTCTTT CASSLGPGTWNTEAFF
16 TRBD2 TRBJ2-3 few TRBV19 TGTGCCAGTAGTAGTCCTTTGGCGGGAGGGCAAGATACGCAGTATTTT CASSSPLAGGQDTQYF
14 TRBD1 TRBJ1-1 few TRBV2 TGTGCCAGCAGTGGACAGGGTGGGAACACTGAAGCTTTCTTT CASSGQGGNTEAFF
16 TRBD1 TRBJ1-2 - TRBV2 TGTGCCAGCAGTGAATCGAGAGGGGGGACAGGGAATGGCTACACCTTC CASSESRGGTGNGYTF
13 - TRBJ2-5 - TRBV7-6 TGTGCCAGCAGTCCCCGGGAGCAAGAGACCCAGTACTTC CASSPREQETQYF
15 TRBD2 TRBJ2-1 few TRBV30 TGTGCCTGGAGTGTAAGCGGGAGACGGTACAATGAGCAGTTCTTC CAWSVSGRRYNEQFF
14 TRBD2 TRBJ2-1 - TRBV11-2 TGTGCCAGCAGCTTAGTAGGGACTACGTATGAGCAGTTCTTC CASSLVGTTYEQFF
14 - TRBJ2-7 - TRBV7-9 TGTGCCAGCAGCTTAGATCCTTTGACCTACGAGCAGTACTTC CASSLDPLTYEQYF
11 - TRBJ2-5 once TRBV29-1 TGCAGCGTTGAAGGGGGAGAGACCCAGTACTTC CSVEGGETQYF
16 - TRBJ1-4 once TRBV7-9 TGTGCCAGCAGCTCCGCCCGGGCGGTCATTAATGAAAAACTGTTTTTT CASSSARAVINEKLFF
13 - TRBJ1-3 - TRBV18 TGTGCCAGCTCACCAGAAAAGGGCCGCTCGGCCTATTTT CASSPEKGRSAYF
15 - TRBJ2-6 - TRBV7-8 TGTGCCAGCAGCCCTACAGGGTCTGGGGCCAACGTCCTGACTTTC CASSPTGSGANVLTF
15 - TRBJ2-4 - TRBV6-5 TGTGCCAGCAGTTATGTCGTCGGGGCCAAAAACATTCAGTACTTC CASSYVVGAKNIQYF
17 TRBD1 TRBJ2-3 - TRBV19 TGTGCCAGTAGTATAGCCAGGACAGGGGTGAGCACAGATACGCAGTATTTT CASSIARTGVSTDTQYF
13 TRBD2 TRBJ2-1 - TRBV6-4 TGTGCCAGCAGTGAGGAGCGGGAGGATGAGCAGTTCTTC CASSEEREDEQFF
11 - TRBJ1-1 - TRBV20-1 TGCAGTGCTAGTTGGGGCACTGAAGCTTTCTTT CSASWGTEAFF
14 TRBD2 TRBJ2-5 - TRBV5-1 TGCGCCAGCCGACTAGCGGGAGCTACAGAGACCCAGTACTTC CASRLAGATETQYF
14 TRBD1 TRBJ1-5 - TRBV6-1 TGTGCCAGCAGTGTAACAGGGGGGTATCAGCCCCAGCATTTT CASSVTGGYQPQHF
13 - TRBJ2-7 - TRBV21-1 TGTGCCAGCAGCAGTGCGGGGATGTACGAGCAGTACTTC CASSSAGMYEQYF
16 TRBD1 TRBJ2-4 - TRBV7-2 TGTGCCAGCAGCGCAGGACAGGGGGCAGACAAAAACATTCAGTACTTC CASSAGQGADKNIQYF
15 - TRBJ2-1 - TRBV21-1 TGTGCCAGCAGCTGGCCGGGCGGGATTGACAATGAGCAGTTCTTC CASSWPGGIDNEQFF
11 - TRBJ2-3 - TRBV6-5 TGTGCCAGCGAGCTGGGCCCAACGCAGTATTTT CASELGPTQYF
13 - TRBJ2-3 - TRBV6-1 TGTGCCAGCATTGAGAAAAGCACAGATACGCAGTATTTT CASIEKSTDTQYF
15 - TRBJ2-7 - TRBV10-3 TGTGCCATCAGTGAGTCCAAGGAGATCTCCTACGAGCAGTACTTC CAISESKEISYEQYF
14 TRBD1 TRBJ2-5 - TRBV5-1 TGCGCCAGCCAACCTACAGGGGGCCGCGAGACCCAGTACTTC CASQPTGGRETQYF
14 - TRBJ2-3 - TRBV9 TGTGCCAGCAGCCTCAGGAGTGGGACAGATACGCAGTATTTT CASSLRSGTDTQYF
15 - TRBJ2-2 - TRBV13 TGTGCCAGCAGCCCGAGGGGTTTTGCTGGCGGGGAGCTGTTTTTT CASSPRGFAGGELFF
14 - TRBJ1-5 few TRBV28 TGTGCCAGCAGTTTGGTCCAGGGTGATCAGCCCCAGCATTTT CASSLVQGDQPQHF
15 TRBD1 TRBJ1-6 - TRBV7-9 TGTGCCAGCAGCCAGCTGGGACAGGGTGATTCACCCCTCCACTTT CASSQLGQGDSPLHF
14 - TRBJ2-7 once TRBV12-5 TGTGCTAGTGGGCCCCGCGGGGGCGCCTACGAGCAGTACTTC CASGPRGGAYEQYF
19 - TRBJ1-1 - TRBV7-9 TGTGCCAGCAGTCAATTTTTACTGCCAAATCAGCTAAAAGACACTGAAGCTTTCTTT CASSQFLLPNQLKDTEAFF
14 - TRBJ1-2 - TRBV2 TGTGCCAGCAGTGAGGGGGGGATGTCCTATGGCTACACCTTC CASSEGGMSYGYTF